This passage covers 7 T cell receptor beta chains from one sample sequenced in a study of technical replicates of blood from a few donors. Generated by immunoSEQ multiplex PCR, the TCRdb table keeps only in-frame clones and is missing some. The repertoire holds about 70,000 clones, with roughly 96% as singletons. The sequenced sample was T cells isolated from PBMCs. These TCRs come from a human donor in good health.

CDR3 coding DNA: TGTGCCAGCAGACCACGTCCGGGACAGGGGAGTAATGAGCAGTTCTTC. Its translation is CASRPRPGQGSNEQFF. This chain joins TRBV7-9 and TRBJ2-1; 10 bases line up with TRBD1. The germline V gene encodes CDR1 SEHNR and CDR2 FQNEAQ (reference sequence). The CDR3 runs to 16 residues. V shed 6 bases, J shed 7 bases, and the junction held 12 bases outside the gene matches.

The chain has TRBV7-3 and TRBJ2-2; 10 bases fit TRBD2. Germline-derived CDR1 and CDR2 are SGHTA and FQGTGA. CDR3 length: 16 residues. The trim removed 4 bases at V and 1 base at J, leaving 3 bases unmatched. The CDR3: CASSYIAGGNTGELFF. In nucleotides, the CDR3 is TGTGCCAGCAGCTATATAGCGGGGGGGAACACCGGGGAGCTGTTTTTT.

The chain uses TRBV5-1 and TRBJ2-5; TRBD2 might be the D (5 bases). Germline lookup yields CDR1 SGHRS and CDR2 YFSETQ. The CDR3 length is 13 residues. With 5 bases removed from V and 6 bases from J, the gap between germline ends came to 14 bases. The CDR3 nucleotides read TGCGCCAGCAGGAATGCGGGCAGGCAGACCCAGTACTTC. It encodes CASRNAGRQTQYF.

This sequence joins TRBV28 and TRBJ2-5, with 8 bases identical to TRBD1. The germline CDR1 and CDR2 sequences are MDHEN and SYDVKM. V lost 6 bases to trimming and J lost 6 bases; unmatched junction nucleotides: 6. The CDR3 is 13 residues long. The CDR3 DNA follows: TGTGCCAGCAGCAGGACAGGGCTGAAGACCCAGTACTTC. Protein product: CASSRTGLKTQYF.

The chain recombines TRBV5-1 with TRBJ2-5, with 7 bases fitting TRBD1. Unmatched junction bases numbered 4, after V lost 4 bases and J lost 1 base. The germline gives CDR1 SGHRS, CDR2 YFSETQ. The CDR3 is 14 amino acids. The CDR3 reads CASSPRDSQETQYF. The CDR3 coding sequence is TGCGCCAGCAGCCCCCGGGACAGCCAAGAGACCCAGTACTTC.

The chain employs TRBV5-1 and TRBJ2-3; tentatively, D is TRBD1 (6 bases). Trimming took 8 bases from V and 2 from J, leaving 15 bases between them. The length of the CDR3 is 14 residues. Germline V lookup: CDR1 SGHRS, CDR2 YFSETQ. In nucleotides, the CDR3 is TGCGCCAGTTCCCCCGGACAGACCACAGATACGCAGTATTTT. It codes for CASSPGQTTDTQYF. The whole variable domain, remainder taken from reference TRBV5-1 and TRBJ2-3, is KAGVTQTPRYLIKTRGQQVTLSCSPISGHRSVSWYQQTPGQGLQFLFEYFSETQRNKGNFPGRFSGRQFSNSRSEMNVSTLELGDSALYLCASSPGQTTDTQYFGPGTRLTVL.

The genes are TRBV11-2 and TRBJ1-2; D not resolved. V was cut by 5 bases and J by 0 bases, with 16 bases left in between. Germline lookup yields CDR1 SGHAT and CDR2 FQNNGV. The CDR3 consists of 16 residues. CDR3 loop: CASSSLLLGANYGYTF. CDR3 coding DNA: TGTGCCAGCAGCAGCTTACTGCTCGGGGCTAACTATGGCTACACCTTC.